This record concerns one TCR beta chain sequence. The antigen remains undetermined. Both TRBC1 and TRBC2 were covered by a beta constant-region primer of two equimolar oligonucleotides. Nested alpha and beta constant-region primers with the SP2 primer drove four PCR rounds on ligated cDNA. TCRdb re-called the UMI-ligation and nested PCR reads through MiXCR, storing one row per CDR3 protein. The sample holds around 30,000 distinct CDR3 sequences, roughly 18% seen once. From germline, CDR1 is LGHDT and CDR2 YNNKEL (reference sequence). The trim removed 4 bases at V and 3 bases at J, leaving 16 bases unmatched. The CDR3 has 19 amino acids. The data were obtained in a study of naive and memory T cell subsets. Study-wide points: In naive cells, over 90% of TCR sequences were seen only once.

This TCR derives from a human donor in good health. The sample consisted of effector memory CD4+ T cells from blood. Regarding subset: effector memory, CD45RA- CD27-. The gene calls are TRBV3-1 and TRBJ2-7; 12 bases are shared with TRBD2. The CDR3 protein is CASSRLLTSGRGIGYEQYF. The CDR3, as DNA: TGTGCCAGCAGCCGCCTCCTGACTAGCGGGAGAGGGATTGGCTACGAGCAGTACTTC.